This T cell receptor beta chain was identified in a study of control samples from healthy donors and cancer patients. The data were produced by immunoSEQ multiplex PCR, yet TCRdb's version contains in-frame clones alone and is incomplete. Of some 150,000 clones in the sample, roughly 94% are singletons; the top ten hold 12% to 15%. This clone has a single count. Germline V gives CDR1 WSHSY, CDR2 SAAADI. The germline V and J ends were trimmed by 2 bases and 2 bases, with 5 bases remaining between them. The CDR3 is made up of 13 amino acids. Specimen: PBMCs. The V call is TRBV10-2, the J call TRBJ2-3; D remains ambiguous. This TCR came from a man aged 60 to 69 with colorectal cancer. The CDR3 loop is CASSETVTDTQYF. For the CDR3, the DNA is TGCGCCAGCAGTGAGACAGTCACAGATACGCAGTATTTT.